These T cell receptor beta chains were read from a single sample in a study of CDR3 diversity in severe acne. TCRdb reanalysed the PCR reads using MiXCR and keeps one entry per CDR3 protein. The data show over 85,000 distinct CDR3 sequences, under 60% seen once. Sequencing used blood. All receptors derive from a male donor with acne. CDR3s include the opening cysteine and the closing phenylalanine or tryptophan. A D gene is named only where the DNA matches it firmly. Clone size is not always given. Where it is, it says once, few, many or a class for expanded clones.

many | TRBJ1-3 | TRBV25-1 | - | TGTGCCAGCAGTGATCCCGGGACAATGGCCGGAAACACCATATATTTT | CASSDPGTMAGNTIYF
- | TRBJ1-2 | TRBV18 | - | TGTGCCAGCTCACCCAGGGACAAAGTGGGCTACTACACCTTC | CASSPRDKVGYYTF
few | TRBJ1-2 | TRBV3-1 | - | TGTGCCAGCAGCCTCCGCGACAGATACTATGGCTACACCTTC | CASSLRDRYYGYTF
- | TRBJ1-1 | TRBV20-1 | TRBD1 | TGCAGTGCTAGGCGGCAGGGGGCCTTTTATTCCGTGAACACTGAAGCTTTCTTT | CSARRQGAFYSVNTEAFF
medium-sized | TRBJ2-1 | TRBV20-1 | TRBD2 | TGCAGTGCTAGAGTACTAGCGGGAGTAATTGGCGAGCAGTTCTTC | CSARVLAGVIGEQFF
medium-sized | TRBJ2-1 | TRBV24-1 | - | TGTGCCACCAGTGAGCCCCACAATGAGCAGTTCTTC | CATSEPHNEQFF
many | TRBJ2-2 | TRBV5-1 | - | TGCGCCAGCACCTCAGGGGCGGAACAGCGGGGTCGATTCAGGGAGCTGTTTTTT | CASTSGAEQRGRFRELFF
many | TRBJ1-6 | TRBV5-8 | - | TGTGCCAGCAGCTTGGCAAGCGACAGGAATTCACCCCTCCACTTT | CASSLASDRNSPLHF
- | TRBJ2-7 | TRBV20-1 | TRBD2 | TGCAGCCCTCAGCCCTGGGGGAGGGACTTTCTCGAGCAGTACTTC | CSPQPWGRDFLEQYF
many | TRBJ1-4 | TRBV19 | TRBD1 | TGTGCCAGTAGTAGGACAGGCCCGGTCGGGCTGTTTTTT | CASSRTGPVGLFF
many | TRBJ2-1 | TRBV7-3 | TRBD1 | TGTGCCAGCAGCTTATTAGGGGGCGCAGACCCTTACAATGAGCAGTTCTTC | CASSLLGGADPYNEQFF
- | TRBJ1-6 | TRBV6-5 | - | TGTGCCAGCAGTTTATCGCCAGGGGCGACGTATAATTCACCCCTCCACTTT | CASSLSPGATYNSPLHF
few | TRBJ2-5 | TRBV2 | TRBD2 | TGTGCCAGCAGTGGGACTAGCGGGAGGGCAGGGCAAGAGACCCAGTACTTC | CASSGTSGRAGQETQYF
many | TRBJ2-3 | TRBV12-3/TRBV12-4 | TRBD2 | TGTGCCAGCAGTTCTACTAGCGGGAGAGTAACAGATACGCAGTATTTT | CASSSTSGRVTDTQYF
- | TRBJ2-5 | TRBV11-2 | - | TGTGCCAGCGCTATCACGGCGCCCCAACTAGGGAAGACCCAGTACTTC | CASAITAPQLGKTQYF
- | TRBJ1-4 | TRBV5-6 | - | TGTGCCAGCAGCTCCCCGGTGTCCAGCTATAATGAAAAACTGTTTTTT | CASSSPVSSYNEKLFF
once | TRBJ2-2 | TRBV11-1 | TRBD2 | TGTGCCAGCAGCTTCGGGACTAGGGCCCCCGTCGCCGGGGAGCTGTTTTTT | CASSFGTRAPVAGELFF
- | TRBJ2-7 | TRBV4-2 | - | TGTGCCAGCAGCCAAGAACTACTAGCCTACGAGCAGTACTTC | CASSQELLAYEQYF
- | TRBJ2-3 | TRBV20-1 | - | TGCAGTGTCGCTAGCCGGTATAGCACAGATACGCAGTATTTT | CSVASRYSTDTQYF
- | TRBJ1-4 | TRBV25-1 | - | TGTGCCAGCAGTGAACGATATATCGGACGGAGAACAACTAATGAAAAACTGTTTTTT | CASSERYIGRRTTNEKLFF
- | TRBJ2-7 | TRBV4-2 | - | TGTGCCAGCAGCCAAATGTCAGGGGAAATCTACGAGCAGTACTTC | CASSQMSGEIYEQYF
- | TRBJ2-5 | TRBV20-1 | TRBD2 | TGCAGTGCTAGAGTTCTAGCGGGAGAAATGGGGGAGACCCAGTACTTC | CSARVLAGEMGETQYF
many | TRBJ2-5 | TRBV5-8 | - | TGTGCCAGCAGCTTGCTGGGACAAGAGACCCAGTACTTC | CASSLLGQETQYF
- | TRBJ2-7 | TRBV10-2 | - | TGCGCCAGCAGCTCGGGCGGGACCCATAATTCCTACGAGCAGTACTTC | CASSSGGTHNSYEQYF
- | TRBJ1-5 | TRBV4-1 | - | TGCGCCAGCAGCCAATCCCCCCCCCCGGGCAATCAGCCCCAGCATTTT | CASSQSPPPGNQPQHF
many | TRBJ2-2 | TRBV7-3 | - | TGTGCCAGCAGCTTAATGGGGCAGTTGAACACCGGGGAGCTGTTTTTT | CASSLMGQLNTGELFF
many | TRBJ2-7 | TRBV7-8 | TRBD2 | TGTGCCAGCAGCTTCCCGGGTCGGGAGGAGGAAACGACCTACGAGCAGTACTTC | CASSFPGREEETTYEQYF
medium-sized | TRBJ2-1 | TRBV9 | TRBD2 | TGTGCCAGCAGCGTACGCGGGAGGTACAATGAGCAGTTCTTC | CASSVRGRYNEQFF
few | TRBJ2-1 | TRBV7-6 | - | TGTGCTAGCCCCGCCGGTGAGCAGTTCTTC | CASPAGEQFF
- | TRBJ1-1 | TRBV10-1 | - | TGCGCCAGCAAGGCAGAGAAGGTTCGAGCTTTCTTT | CASKAEKVRAFF
- | TRBJ1-5 | TRBV5-6 | TRBD1 | TGCGCCAGCAGCTTTCGACAGGGATACGGCAATCAGCCCCAGCATTTT | CASSFRQGYGNQPQHF
- | TRBJ2-2 | TRBV7-6 | TRBD1 | TGTGCCAGCAGCACCCGACCAGACAGGGGCGGGACCGGGGAGCTGTTTTTT | CASSTRPDRGGTGELFF
few | TRBJ2-6 | TRBV7-2 | TRBD1 | TGTGCCAGCAGCTTGGCTACAGGGGGGTCTGGGGCCAACGTCCTGACTTTC | CASSLATGGSGANVLTF
- | TRBJ2-7 | TRBV7-9 | TRBD1 | TGTGCCAGCAGCCCCCCGGGACAGGGTCCCTACGAGCAGTACTTC | CASSPPGQGPYEQYF
many | TRBJ1-2 | TRBV19 | - | TGTGCCAGTAGTATCCAGTCTCCATCTTACTATGGCTACACCTTC | CASSIQSPSYYGYTF
few | TRBJ2-5 | TRBV25-1 | - | TGTGCCAGCAGTGGTTGGCAGGCCCAAGAGACCCAGTACTTC | CASSGWQAQETQYF
many | TRBJ2-1 | TRBV19 | TRBD1 | TGTGCCAGTAGTATAATAGGACAGGGGGCCTACAATGAGCAGTTCTTC | CASSIIGQGAYNEQFF
few | TRBJ2-3 | TRBV5-6 | TRBD2 | TGTGCCGGAGGACTAGCGGGCGCAGATACGCAGTATTTT | CAGGLAGADTQYF
- | TRBJ1-5 | TRBV2 | TRBD1 | TGTGCCAGCAGTTCGGGACAGTTAGGGGAACAGCCCCAGCATTTT | CASSSGQLGEQPQHF
medium-sized | TRBJ2-7 | TRBV7-2 | TRBD2 | TGTGCCAGCAGCTGGATAGCGGGCTCCGACTACGAGCAGTACTTC | CASSWIAGSDYEQYF
- | TRBJ1-2 | TRBV25-1 | - | TGTGCCAGCAGTGGGGCGGACAACTATGGCTACACCTTC | CASSGADNYGYTF
few | TRBJ2-7 | TRBV7-8 | - | TGTGCCAGCAGCGCCCGGGAGCCCTTCTCCTACGAGCAGTACTTC | CASSAREPFSYEQYF
many | TRBJ1-1 | TRBV7-2 | - | TGTGCCAGCAGCTTATTGCGACAGCCGAACACTGAAGCTTTCTTT | CASSLLRQPNTEAFF
- | TRBJ2-5 | TRBV11-2 | TRBD2 | TGTGCCAGCAGTTTAGTAGCGGGAAGCCAAGAGACCCAGTACTTC | CASSLVAGSQETQYF
- | TRBJ2-7 | TRBV11-2 | - | TGTGCCAGCAGCTTAGAGACGTGGGGAAGTCCCTACGAGCAGTACTTC | CASSLETWGSPYEQYF
- | TRBJ2-7 | TRBV7-9 | - | TGTGCCAGCAGCTTTTATATGGGAGGGCAGTACTTC | CASSFYMGGQYF
few | TRBJ1-2 | TRBV27 | - | TGTGCCAGCAGCTGGGGGCCCAACCTACCCTCCTATGGCTACACCTTC | CASSWGPNLPSYGYTF
many | TRBJ2-7 | TRBV7-9 | - | TGTGCCAGCAGCTTAGAAGAATACGAGCAGTACTTC | CASSLEEYEQYF
many | TRBJ2-6 | TRBV5-1 | - | TGCGCCAGCAGCCCGATTGTTTCCATTGGGGCCAACGTCCTGACTTTC | CASSPIVSIGANVLTF
many | TRBJ2-3 | TRBV11-2 | TRBD2 | TGTGCCACGCGGACTAGCGGGGCGGATACGCAGTATTTT | CATRTSGADTQYF
many | TRBJ2-7 | TRBV5-6 | TRBD1 | TGTGCCAGCAGCTTGGTGGGGACAGGGGCGGCATACGAGCAGTACTTC | CASSLVGTGAAYEQYF
medium-sized | TRBJ1-1 | TRBV20-1 | - | TGCAGTGCAACTTCCGGGACGGGAAGGATTTTGTCTGAAGCTTTCTTT | CSATSGTGRILSEAFF
- | TRBJ1-5 | TRBV28 | - | TGTGCCAGCAGGGGGGGAGGGACAACAGAGCCCCAGCATTTT | CASRGGGTTEPQHF